Below are 4 T cell receptor beta chains sequenced from a single sample in a study of cytomegalovirus exposure and HLA in healthy donors. PCR primers comprised 60 Vbeta and 13 Jbeta primers. Measured with immunoSEQ multiplex PCR; TCRdb has only the in-frame clones, and not every one. The sample contains 150,000 or so clones, under 85% of which appear only once. Sample: PBMCs. These receptors all stem from a human donor in good health.

V gene TRBV6-5 combines with J gene TRBJ1-1, with D possibly being TRBD1 (6 bases). Deletions cut 5 bases from V and 3 bases from J, with 16 bases between. This CDR3 contains 15 residues. CDR1 is MNHEY and CDR2 is SVGAGI in the germline V gene. CDR3: CASSTNREGDTEAFF. The CDR3 nucleotides read TGTGCCAGCAGTACAAACAGGGAGGGTGACACTGAAGCTTTCTTT.

The V gene is TRBV2, the J gene TRBJ1-2, with TRBD1 matching over 8 bases. The germline V gene has CDR1 SNHLY and CDR2 FYNNEI. This CDR3 contains 14 residues. Unmatched junction bases numbered 7, after V lost 5 bases and J lost 5 bases. In nucleotides, the CDR3 is TGTGCCAGCAGTACTGACAGGGGTTGGTATGGCTACACCTTC. Protein product: CASSTDRGWYGYTF.

The chain links TRBV11-1 to TRBJ2-2, with 7 bases fitting TRBD1. Germline V gives CDR1 SGHAT, CDR2 FQDESV (reference sequence). After removal of 6 bases from V and 1 base from J, the junction contained 8 bases not matched to a gene. This CDR3 is built from 16 residues. CDR3 residues: CASRRTGTENTGELFF. CDR3 DNA: TGTGCCAGCAGGAGAACCGGGACAGAGAACACCGGGGAGCTGTTTTTT.

V and J are TRBV7-9 and TRBJ2-5; 7 bases are a match to TRBD1. The J call may be wrong; the DNA end is better matched by TRBJ2-7. This CDR3 is 15 amino acids long. Per the germline V gene, CDR1 is SEHNR and CDR2 is FQNEAQ (reference sequence). The CDR3 nucleotides read TGTGCCAGCAGCCTTGGGGCAGGGGGTATGTACGAGCAGTACTTC. Amino acid sequence: CASSLGAGGMYEQYF.